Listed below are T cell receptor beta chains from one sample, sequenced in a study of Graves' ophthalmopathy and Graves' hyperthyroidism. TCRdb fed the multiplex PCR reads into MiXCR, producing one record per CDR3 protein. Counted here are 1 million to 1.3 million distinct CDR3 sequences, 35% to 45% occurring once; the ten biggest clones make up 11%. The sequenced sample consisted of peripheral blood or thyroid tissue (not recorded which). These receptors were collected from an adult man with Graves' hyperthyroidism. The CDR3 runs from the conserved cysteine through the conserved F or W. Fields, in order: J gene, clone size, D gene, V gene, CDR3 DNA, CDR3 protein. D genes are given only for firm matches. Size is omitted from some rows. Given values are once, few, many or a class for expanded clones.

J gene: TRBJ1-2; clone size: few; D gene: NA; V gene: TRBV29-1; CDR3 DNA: TGCAGCGTTGACGGGGACCTGGGAGGCTACACCTTC; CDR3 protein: CSVDGDLGGYTF
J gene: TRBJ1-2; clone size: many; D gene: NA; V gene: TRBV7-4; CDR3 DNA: TGTGCCAGCAGCCGAAGGGCCTCTGTTGGCTACACCTTC; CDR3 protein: CASSRRASVGYTF
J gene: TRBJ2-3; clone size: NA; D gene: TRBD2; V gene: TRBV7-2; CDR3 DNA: TGTGCCAGCAGCTTAACTGGGACTAGCGGGGGCACAGATACGCAGTATTTT; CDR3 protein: CASSLTGTSGGTDTQYF
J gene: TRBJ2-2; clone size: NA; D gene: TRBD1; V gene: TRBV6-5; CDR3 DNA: TGTGCCAGCAGGGACAGGGCGGGATTCGGGGAGCTGTTTTTT; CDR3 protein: CASRDRAGFGELFF
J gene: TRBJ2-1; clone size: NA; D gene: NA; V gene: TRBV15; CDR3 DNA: TGTGCCACCAGCTTATATCTTGAGACCCCAGGCGATGAGCAGTTCTTC; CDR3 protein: CATSLYLETPGDEQFF
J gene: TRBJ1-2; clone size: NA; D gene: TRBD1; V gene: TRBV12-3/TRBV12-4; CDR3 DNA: TGTGCCAGCAGTCGCAGGGGGTCGGGTGGCTACACCTTC; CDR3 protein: CASSRRGSGGYTF
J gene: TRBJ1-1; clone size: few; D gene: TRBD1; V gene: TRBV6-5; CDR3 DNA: TGTGCCAGCAGCCTCGACAGGGGTTCCGGGACTGAAGCTTTCTTT; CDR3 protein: CASSLDRGSGTEAFF
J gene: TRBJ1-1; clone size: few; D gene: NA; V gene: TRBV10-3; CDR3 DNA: TGTGCCATCAGTGAGTTTTTGGGGTTGAACACTGAAGCTTTCTTT; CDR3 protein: CAISEFLGLNTEAFF
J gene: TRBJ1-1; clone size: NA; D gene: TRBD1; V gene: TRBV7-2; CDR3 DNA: TGTGCCAGCAGCCCGACAGGGAAAGCTTTCTTT; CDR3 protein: CASSPTGKAFF
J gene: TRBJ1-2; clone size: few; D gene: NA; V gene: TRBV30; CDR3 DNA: TGTGCCTGGAGTGGCCAGGGCATCGGCTATGGCTACACCTTC; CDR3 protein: CAWSGQGIGYGYTF
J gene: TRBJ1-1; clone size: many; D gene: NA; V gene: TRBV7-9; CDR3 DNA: TGTGCCAGCAGGCCCCGGGACACGACGAACACTGAAGCTTTCTTT; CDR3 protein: CASRPRDTTNTEAFF
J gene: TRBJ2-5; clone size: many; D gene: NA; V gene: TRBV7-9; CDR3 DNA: TGTGCCAGCAGCTTAGCACAGGTGGACGAGACCCAGTACTTC; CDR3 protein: CASSLAQVDETQYF
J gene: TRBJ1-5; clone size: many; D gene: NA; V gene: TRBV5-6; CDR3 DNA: TGTGCCAGCACCTCCTGGAGGGGGGTCAGCCAGCCCCAGCATTTT; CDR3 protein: CASTSWRGVSQPQHF
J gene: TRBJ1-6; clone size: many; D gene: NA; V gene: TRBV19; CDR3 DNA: TGTGCCAGTAGCATAAACCGGGAGAGTAATTCACCCCTCCACTTT; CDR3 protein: CASSINRESNSPLHF
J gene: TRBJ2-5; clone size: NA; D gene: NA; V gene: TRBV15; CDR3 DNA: TGTGCCACCAGCATAGATTACCAAGAGACCCAGTACTTC; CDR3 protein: CATSIDYQETQYF
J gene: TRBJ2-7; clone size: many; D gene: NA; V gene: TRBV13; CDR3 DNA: TGTGCCAGCAGCTTAGGCTCCAGGGCCTACGAGCAGTACTTC; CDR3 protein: CASSLGSRAYEQYF
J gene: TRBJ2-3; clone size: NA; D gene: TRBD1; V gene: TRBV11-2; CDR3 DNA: TGTGCCAGCAGCTTCCGGGACAGAACCACAGATACGCAGTATTTT; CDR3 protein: CASSFRDRTTDTQYF
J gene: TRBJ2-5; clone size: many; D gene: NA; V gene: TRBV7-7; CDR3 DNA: TGTGCCAGCAGCTTCTCTCCTGGCGGGGTAGGGGAGACCCAGTACTTC; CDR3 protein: CASSFSPGGVGETQYF
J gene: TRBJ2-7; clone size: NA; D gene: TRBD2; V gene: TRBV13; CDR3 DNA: TGCGCCAGCAGCACAGGACTAGCGCTCTCCTACGAGCAGTACTTC; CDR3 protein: CASSTGLALSYEQYF
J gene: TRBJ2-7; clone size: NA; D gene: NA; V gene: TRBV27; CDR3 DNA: TGTGCCACATCGACAGGCTACGAGCAGTACTTC; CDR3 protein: CATSTGYEQYF